Detailed here is one TCR beta chain. What it binds is unknown. This CDR3 has 13 residues. With 1 base removed from V and 16 bases from J, the gap between germline ends came to 16 bases. CDR1 is LNHNV, CDR2 YYDKDF, per germline (reference sequence). This sample was taken from a study of shared clonotypes between healthy human individuals. The protocol was immunoSEQ multiplex PCR, while the TCRdb copy is restricted to in-frame clones and leaves out a portion. The table has approximately 720,000 clones, more than 70% seen once. The study, taken as a whole, reports: Generally, naive subsets came out with larger estimated richness than memory subsets.

The sample was memory CD4+ T cells sorted from blood. Subset denoted: CD45RA-negative fraction. The V and J genes are TRBV15 and TRBJ1-4, with D possibly being TRBD1 (5 bases). The TCR sequence derives from a woman aged 25-40 years in good health. The CDR3 bases are TGTGCCACCAGCAGAGCCACGGGACCGGCCGCGTTTTTT. As protein: CATSRATGPAAFF.